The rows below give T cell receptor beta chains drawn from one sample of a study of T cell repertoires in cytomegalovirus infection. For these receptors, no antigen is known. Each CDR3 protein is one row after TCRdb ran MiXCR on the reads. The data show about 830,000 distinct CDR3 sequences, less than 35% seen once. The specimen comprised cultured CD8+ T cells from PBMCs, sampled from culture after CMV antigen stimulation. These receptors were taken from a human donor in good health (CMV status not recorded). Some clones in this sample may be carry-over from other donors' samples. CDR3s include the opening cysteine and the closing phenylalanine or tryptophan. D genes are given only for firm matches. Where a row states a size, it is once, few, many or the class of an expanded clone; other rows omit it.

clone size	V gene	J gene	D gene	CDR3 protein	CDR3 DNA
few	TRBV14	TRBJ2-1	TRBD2	CASSQPSGGPFSSYNEQFF	TGTGCCAGCAGCCAACCTAGCGGGGGGCCCTTTAGCTCCTACAATGAGCAGTTCTTC
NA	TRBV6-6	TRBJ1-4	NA	CASSTTEQLFF	TGTGCCAGCAGTACTACTGAGCAACTGTTTTTT
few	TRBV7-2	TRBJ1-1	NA	CASSLEGRGYTEAFF	TGTGCCAGCAGCTTAGAAGGACGCGGATACACTGAAGCTTTCTTT
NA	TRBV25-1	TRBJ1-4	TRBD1	CASSGGQPTNEKLFF	TGTGCCAGCAGTGGGGGACAGCCAACTAATGAAAAACTGTTTTTT
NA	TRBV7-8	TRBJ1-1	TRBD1	CASSLATGYGDTEAFF	TGTGCCAGCAGCTTAGCGACAGGGTATGGGGACACTGAAGCTTTCTTT
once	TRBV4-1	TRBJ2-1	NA	CASSQDKGLRGNEQFF	TGCGCCAGCAGCCAAGATAAGGGACTCCGAGGAAATGAGCAGTTCTTC
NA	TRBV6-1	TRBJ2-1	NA	CALGGNEQFF	TGTGCGCTTGGGGGCAATGAGCAGTTCTTC
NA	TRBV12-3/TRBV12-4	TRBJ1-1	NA	CASIDASAFF	TGTGCCAGCATTGATGCTTCGGCTTTCTTT
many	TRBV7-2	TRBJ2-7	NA	CASSQSPVYEQYF	TGTGCCAGCAGCCAAAGTCCCGTTTACGAGCAGTACTTC
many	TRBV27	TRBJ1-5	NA	CASSYGNSNQPQHF	TGTGCCAGCAGCTACGGAAATAGCAATCAGCCCCAGCATTTT
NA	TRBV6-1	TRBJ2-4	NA	CASSDFLGDAKNIQYF	TGTGCCAGCAGTGATTTTTTAGGTGACGCCAAAAACATTCAGTACTTC
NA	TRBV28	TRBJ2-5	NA	CASSLLIGLRETQYF	TGTGCCAGCAGTTTATTGATCGGCCTGAGGGAGACCCAGTACTTC
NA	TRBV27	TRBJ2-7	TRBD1	CASSSRTGKGIKGYEQYF	TGTGCCAGCAGTTCCCGGACAGGGAAAGGCATAAAAGGCTACGAGCAGTACTTC
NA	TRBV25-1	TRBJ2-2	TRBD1	CASSEYTGQGLNTGELFF	TGTGCCAGCAGTGAATATACGGGACAGGGGCTGAACACCGGGGAGCTGTTTTTT